Below, 26 T cell receptor beta chains from the same sample are listed, as sequenced in a study of blood T cell repertoires in COVID-19. The method was immunoSEQ multiplex PCR; TCRdb's version includes in-frame clones alone and lacks a portion of them. The sample includes 390,000 or so clones, around 89% of them seen just once. The sequenced sample consisted of peripheral blood. The receptors stem from a young man with active or convalescent COVID-19.

This chain connects TRBV7-9 to TRBJ2-3, with D maybe TRBD2 (7 bases). Trimming pared 5 bases from V and 1 base from J, leaving 13 bases between. CDR1 and CDR2 (germline): SEHNR, FQNEAQ (reference sequence). This CDR3 comprises 15 residues. The CDR3 spells CASSLRGQRTDTQYF. The CDR3 DNA sequence: TGTGCCAGCAGCCTGCGGGGGCAGCGCACAGATACGCAGTATTTT.

The rearrangement joins TRBV29-1 to TRBJ2-1, with 10 bases matching TRBD2. CDR1 is SQVTM, CDR2 ANQGSEA, per germline. CDR3 length: 13 residues. In DNA, the CDR3 is TGCAGTAGCGGTCTAGCGGGAGCCAATGAGCAGTTCTTC. Translating gives CSSGLAGANEQFF.

CDR3 amino acids: CASSSGQGDTDTQYF. The CDR3 DNA follows: TGCGCCAGCAGCTCCGGACAGGGGGACACAGATACGCAGTATTTT. The V gene is TRBV5-1, the J gene TRBJ2-3; 10 nucleotides line up with TRBD1. V was clipped by 3 bases and J by 2 bases; unmatched bases: 3. This CDR3 is built from 15 residues. The V gene's germline CDR1 is SGHRS and CDR2 YFSETQ.

Regarding this clone: Other nucleotide sequences from this sample produce the same CDR3. The chain has TRBV4-1 and TRBJ1-5, with 8 positions matching TRBD1. The length of the CDR3 is 16 residues. Trimming at V came to 1 base and at J to 0 bases, leaving 2 bases not matched to a gene. CDR1 and CDR2 from the germline V gene are MGHRA and YSYEKL. The CDR3 reads CASSQVDRGSNQPQHF. The CDR3, as DNA: TGCGCCAGCAGCCAAGTAGACAGGGGTAGCAATCAGCCCCAGCATTTT.

The chain joins TRBV7-9 to TRBJ2-3; 8 bases are shared with TRBD2. The V and J ends lost 5 bases and 4 bases, in that order; junction bases with no gene match: 8. In germline, CDR1 is SEHNR, CDR2 FQNEAQ (reference sequence). The CDR3 covers 15 residues. The CDR3 region is CASSPAGGEADTQYF. The CDR3 region has the DNA TGTGCCAGCAGCCCGGCGGGAGGTGAGGCAGATACGCAGTATTTT. Drawing the rest from reference TRBV7-9 and TRBJ2-3, the complete variable domain is DTGVSQNPRHKITKRGQNVTFRCDPISEHNRLYWYRQTLGQGPEFLTYFQNEAQLEKSRLLSDRFSAERPKGSFSTLEIQRTEQGDSAMYLCASSPAGGEADTQYFGPGTRLTVL.

The chain links TRBV2 to TRBJ2-7; no definite D call. The V gene lost 7 bases and the J gene lost 5 bases, with 9 bases spanning the gap. The CDR3 is 11 residues long. CDR1 is SNHLY, CDR2 FYNNEI, per germline. The CDR3 nucleotides read TGTGCCAGCACCGAAAGAGACGAGCAGTACTTC. It encodes CASTERDEQYF.

J is TRBJ2-7 and V is TRBV28; 7 bases line up with TRBD1. Trimming cost V 6 bases and J 5 bases; bases outside gene matches: 10. This CDR3 region has 14 residues. Germline V CDR1 and CDR2: MDHEN, SYDVKM. The CDR3 sequence: CASRASTGNHEQYF. The CDR3 DNA reads as TGTGCCAGCAGAGCTTCGACAGGGAATCACGAGCAGTACTTC.

The chain recombines TRBV2 with TRBJ1-2; D ambiguous. V lost 3 bases to trimming and J lost 7 bases, with 6 bases between them. Germline V lookup: CDR1 SNHLY, CDR2 FYNNEI. The CDR3 spans 11 residues. The DNA for the CDR3 is TGTGCCAGCAGTGATTTTCTTGGCTACACCTTC. As protein: CASSDFLGYTF.

This chain connects TRBV7-6 to TRBJ1-6; D is perhaps TRBD1 (5 bases). CDR3 size: 12 residues. V lost 3 bases, J lost 11 bases, and 8 bases lay in between. Germline CDR1 reads SGHVS; CDR2 reads FNYEAQ. CDR3 sequence: CASSLWGAPLHF. In DNA form, the CDR3 reads TGTGCCAGCAGCTTGTGGGGGGCACCCCTCCACTTT.

The chain couples TRBV2 to TRBJ2-3; 8 bases line up with TRBD2. The CDR3 length is 14 residues. The germline V gene has CDR1 SNHLY and CDR2 FYNNEI. With V trimmed by 8 bases and J by 2 bases, 6 bases remained unmatched. CDR3 region: CASRQREFTDTQYF. The CDR3 region has the DNA TGTGCCAGCCGCCAGCGGGAGTTCACAGATACGCAGTATTTT.

The chain joins TRBV5-1 to TRBJ2-3, with D maybe TRBD2 (5 bases). There are 16 residues in the CDR3. The germline gives CDR1 SGHRS, CDR2 YFSETQ. V was shortened by 7 bases and J by 6 bases, with 24 bases between the two germline ends. The CDR3 nucleotides are TGCGCCAGCGTTTCAGGCCTGATGGGCGGGTCGGATACGCAGTATTTT. Its protein product is CASVSGLMGGSDTQYF. The full variable domain, completed using reference TRBV5-1 and TRBJ2-3, is KAGVTQTPRYLIKTRGQQVTLSCSPISGHRSVSWYQQTPGQGLQFLFEYFSETQRNKGNFPGRFSGRQFSNSRSEMNVSTLELGDSALYLCASVSGLMGGSDTQYFGPGTRLTVL.

This chain joins TRBV6-2 or TRBV6-3 and TRBJ1-5; possibly TRBD1 for D (5 bases). The CDR3 length is 13 residues. Germline V gene lookup returns CDR1 MNHEY and CDR2 SVGEGT. The V end was cut by 6 bases, the J end by 4 bases, with 10 bases between. The CDR3 region has the DNA TGTGCCAGCAGCCTTAACAGGAATCAGCCCCAGCATTTT. Protein sequence: CASSLNRNQPQHF.

The chain is built from TRBV7-9 and TRBJ1-4, with TRBD1 matching over 7 bases. Germline V gives CDR1 SEHNR, CDR2 FQNEAQ (reference sequence). The ends lost 5 bases at V and 7 bases at J; junction bases unmatched: 16. The CDR3 runs 17 residues. The CDR3 DNA reads as TGTGCCAGCAGCCAAACGGACAGGACGAGGGGCAGTGAAAAACTGTTTTTT. Residues: CASSQTDRTRGSEKLFF.

The genes are TRBV5-1 and TRBJ1-6; 7 positions agree with TRBD1. The germline V gene has CDR1 SGHRS and CDR2 YFSETQ. CDR3 length: 15 amino acids. J gave up 8 bases and V 4 bases, and 9 bases lay outside the gene matches. The CDR3 reads CASSVIQGRDSPLHF. DNA for the CDR3: TGCGCCAGCAGCGTTATACAGGGGCGGGATTCACCCCTCCACTTT.

The J gene is TRBJ2-7, the V gene TRBV9; a weak D match, TRBD2 (5 bases). The V gene's germline CDR1 is SGDLS and CDR2 YYNGEE. V was cut by 1 base and J by 1 base, with 24 bases left in between. This CDR3 spans 19 amino acids. The CDR3 region is CASSVKVKRCGSKSYEQYF. The CDR3 coding sequence is TGTGCCAGCAGCGTAAAGGTGAAGAGGTGTGGGAGTAAATCCTACGAGCAGTACTTC.

This chain uses TRBV13 with TRBJ2-3, with D maybe TRBD1 (5 bases). V was shortened by 6 bases and J by 7 bases, with 20 bases between the two germline ends. Germline values: CDR1 PRHDT, CDR2 FYEKMQ (reference sequence). This CDR3 has 15 amino acids. The CDR3 nucleotides are TGTGCCAGCAGGCGAACCCTGGCACAGGATAATACGCAGTATTTT. Its translation is CASRRTLAQDNTQYF.

The V gene is TRBV11-3, the J gene TRBJ2-1, with 7 nucleotides matching TRBD2. Trimming removed 5 bases from V and 9 bases from J; junction bases left unmatched: 10. The CDR3 extends over 14 amino acids. Germline V gene data show CDR1 as SGHNT and CDR2 as YENEEA. This CDR3 is CASSPTRAGVEQFF. The CDR3 DNA reads TGTGCCAGCAGCCCGACCCGGGCGGGAGTTGAGCAGTTCTTC.

The chain uses TRBV28 and TRBJ2-7; TRBD1 matches at 8 bases. After removal of 5 bases from V and 4 bases from J, the junction contained 10 bases not matched to a gene. The CDR3 loop spans 15 amino acids. Germline CDR1 reads MDHEN; CDR2 reads SYDVKM. CDR3 DNA sequence: TGTGCCAGCAGTCATAACCGGGACAGGTTATACGAGCAGTACTTC. Encoded protein: CASSHNRDRLYEQYF. Full variable domain (missing parts from reference TRBV28 and TRBJ2-7): DVKVTQSSRYLVKRTGEKVFLECVQDMDHENMFWYRQDPGLGLRLIYFSYDVKMKEKGDIPEGYSVSREKKERFSLILESASTNQTSMYLCASSHNRDRLYEQYFGPGTRLTVT.

This chain uses TRBV18 with TRBJ2-1; D is unresolved. This CDR3 is built from 15 residues. V gave up 3 bases and J gave up 6 bases, with 15 bases separating them. CDR1 and CDR2 from the germline V gene are KGHSH and LQKENI. In DNA form, the CDR3 reads TGTGCCAGCTCACCGCCGGGTCTCGCATCCAATGAGCAGTTCTTC. Translated, it gives CASSPPGLASNEQFF.

The chain couples TRBV4-2 to TRBJ2-7; 8 bases match TRBD2. This CDR3 spans 15 amino acids. Trimming took 2 bases from V and 4 from J; bases not matched to a gene: 7. The V gene's germline CDR1 is LGHNA and CDR2 YNFKEQ. The CDR3 sequence is CASSQSYGGEYEQYF. CDR3 sequence (DNA): TGTGCCAGCAGCCAAAGTTACGGGGGGGAATACGAGCAGTACTTC.

The V call is TRBV4-3, the J call TRBJ1-4, with D perhaps matching TRBD1 (5 bases). Per the germline V gene, CDR1 is LGHNA and CDR2 is YSLEER. This CDR3 has 13 amino acids. V was pared by 5 bases and J by 7 bases, with 11 bases between. In DNA, the CDR3 is TGCGCCAGCAGCTTGCAGGGAGGTGAAAAACTGTTTTTT. Translation: CASSLQGGEKLFF.

The gene calls are TRBV2 and TRBJ2-2; 12 bases agree with TRBD2. Germline values: CDR1 SNHLY, CDR2 FYNNEI. The CDR3 is made up of 15 amino acids. Trimming at V came to 4 bases and at J to 6 bases, leaving 3 bases not matched to a gene. Here the CDR3 DNA reads TGTGCCAGCAGTGTTTCTAGCGGGAGGGCCGGGGAGCTGTTTTTT. Its protein is CASSVSSGRAGELFF. The full variable domain, with the rest looked up from reference TRBV2 and TRBJ2-2, is EPEVTQTPSHQVTQMGQEVILRCVPISNHLYFYWYRQILGQKVEFLVSFYNNEISEKSEIFDDQFSVERPDGSNFTLKIRSTKLEDSAMYFCASSVSSGRAGELFFGEGSRLTVL.

This clone was observed a few times. The chain employs TRBV6-6 and TRBJ1-4, with 7 bases lining up with TRBD1. The ends lost 6 bases at V and 11 bases at J; junction bases unmatched: 6. Germline CDR1 and CDR2: MNHNY and SVGAGI (reference sequence). The CDR3 length is 12 residues. The chain's CDR3 is CASSRGGWKLFF. CDR3 bases: TGTGCCAGCAGCCGAGGGGGCTGGAAACTGTTTTTT.

V gene TRBV6-5 combines with J gene TRBJ2-2; tentatively, D is TRBD2 (6 bases). Germline V gives CDR1 MNHEY, CDR2 SVGAGI. V lost 0 bases to trimming and J lost 5 bases, with 10 bases between them. The CDR3 is 15 amino acids. The CDR3 region is CASSYSVGGTGELFF. The DNA of the CDR3 is TGTGCCAGCAGTTACTCGGTCGGGGGAACCGGGGAGCTGTTTTTT.

V gene TRBV29-1 combines with J gene TRBJ1-1; D is perhaps TRBD1 (5 bases). Germline loops: CDR1 SQVTM, CDR2 ANQGSEA. This CDR3 is built from 12 residues. The germline V and J ends were trimmed by 4 bases and 1 base, with 7 bases remaining between them. Here the CDR3 DNA reads TGCAGCGTTGTTCAGGGGAACACTGAAGCTTTCTTT. Protein: CSVVQGNTEAFF. Using reference TRBV29-1 and TRBJ1-1 for the parts outside the CDR3, the full variable domain is SAVISQKPSRDICQRGTSLTIQCQVDSQVTMMFWYRQQPGQSLTLIATANQGSEATYESGFVIDKFPISRPNLTFSTLTVSNMSPEDSSIYLCSVVQGNTEAFFGQGTRLTVV.

CDR3 amino acids: CASRLELGVNIQYF. Here the CDR3 DNA reads TGTGCCAGCAGGCTGGAACTAGGTGTTAACATTCAGTACTTC. V and J are TRBV28 and TRBJ2-4; the D gene is possibly TRBD2 (5 bases). Per the germline V gene, CDR1 is MDHEN and CDR2 is SYDVKM. This CDR3 has 14 residues. The ends were cut back, 6 bases at V and 7 bases at J, with 16 bases in the middle. The whole variable domain, filled in from reference TRBV28 and TRBJ2-4, reads DVKVTQSSRYLVKRTGEKVFLECVQDMDHENMFWYRQDPGLGLRLIYFSYDVKMKEKGDIPEGYSVSREKKERFSLILESASTNQTSMYLCASRLELGVNIQYFGAGTRLSVL.